This T cell receptor (beta chain) derives from a study of CD8+CD57+ T cells in acquired aplastic anemia. The wider study: Average DNA yield from sorted CD4+ and CD8+ cells was around 3.2 ug. CD4+ cells from healthy donors averaged about 10 million reads.

The junction had 5 bases not matched to a gene; V was cut back by 3 bases and J by 1 base. This CDR3 region has 16 residues. Germline CDR1 is KGHDR and CDR2 is SFDVKD. Using genomic DNA as the template, TCR beta VDJ and CDR3 profiling was carried out. TCRdb recomputed calls from the reads with MiXCR, one row per CDR3 protein. The sample gives about 35,000 distinct CDR3 sequences, about 77% of which show up once; approximately 24% is in the top ten. This sequence originates from a human donor in good health, serving as a control. Material for sequencing was sorted CD4+, CD8+, or CD8+CD57+ T cells (not recorded which) from PBMCs. The V and J genes are TRBV24-1 and TRBJ1-5; 7 bases agree with TRBD1. CDR3 protein: CATSDRQGGSNQPQHF. CDR3 sequence (DNA): TGTGCCACCAGTGATCGACAGGGTGGGAGCAATCAGCCCCAGCATTTT.